Listed below are T cell receptor beta chains from one sample, sequenced in a study of CD8+ T cells in alopecia areata. The data were produced by immunoSEQ multiplex PCR, yet TCRdb's version contains in-frame clones alone and is incomplete. The top ten hold 0.65% to 0.7% of the sample, which has about 190,000 clones, around 56% seen once. The material was CD4+ T cells sorted from blood, obtained at week 4, from a patient treated with tofacitinib. The receptors were sampled from a human donor with alopecia areata. Each CDR3 is given without its conserved first and last residue. Size is omitted from some rows. Given values are once, few, many or a class for expanded clones.

j_call v_call clone_size cdr3_aa
TRBJ2-5 TRBV11-2 few ASSLDWRGTQY
TRBJ1-2 TRBV7-9 . ASSLAGANYGYT
TRBJ2-4 TRBV7-2 . ASSFAGAAAKNIQY
TRBJ2-3 TRBV28 . ASSSGGRTDTQY
TRBJ2-1 TRBV2 . ASIAGRAGNEQF
TRBJ2-1 TRBV27 . ASRIIDEQF
TRBJ2-2 TRBV30 . AWSVLARTGELF
TRBJ2-5 TRBV28 . ASSTNRLTGGKETQY
TRBJ2-6 TRBV30 . AWRKMSLGANVLT
TRBJ1-4 TRBV20-1 . SANLGEKLF
TRBJ1-2 TRBV30 . AWSVRAIGYGYT
TRBJ2-1 TRBV7-8 . ASTLTLAGIGNEQF
TRBJ1-5 TRBV30 . AWSENRNQPQH
TRBJ1-2 TRBV15 few ATSRDGVGGGYT
TRBJ2-3 TRBV27 . ASSTSGRSTDTQY
TRBJ2-1 TRBV4-2 . ASGTKRRGFSYNEQF
TRBJ1-2 TRBV4-1 . ASSQTLGGVWYGYT
TRBJ2-5 TRBV6-6 . ASSILEETQY
TRBJ2-7 TRBV6-5 . ASSYSTGRTYEQY
TRBJ2-3 TRBV30 . AWSDQGDTQY
TRBJ2-1 TRBV11-2 few ASRASTSGRGKDNEQF
TRBJ2-7 TRBV2 . ASTGLRTPLEQY
TRBJ2-7 TRBV14 . ASSTRRSRQY
TRBJ2-3 TRBV27 once ASSRSSGSTDTQY
TRBJ2-2 TRBV30 few AWSVRPGHTGELF
TRBJ1-1 TRBV30 . AWSVTENTEAF
TRBJ1-2 TRBV30 . AWRARWTDNYGYT
TRBJ2-3 TRBV29-1 . SGLDAGETDTQY
TRBJ2-2 TRBV5-8 . ASSLVGRNTGELF
TRBJ2-1 TRBV29-1 . SGRGPTGGEQF
TRBJ1-2 TRBV5-1 . ASSLAGTGGEGYT
TRBJ2-1 TRBV29-1 few SVEWRPSQGFGEQF
TRBJ2-5 TRBV4-1 . ASSQESRGTAALETQY
TRBJ2-5 TRBV5-1 few ASRVTGRDEETQY
TRBJ1-5 TRBV5-5 . ASSLDPFQPQH
. TRBV11-2 . ASSLLGGRITDTQH
TRBJ1-5 TRBV30 few AWSVAEDLISCPQH
TRBJ1-1 TRBV20-1 . SAEGVSEAF
TRBJ2-1 TRBV18 few ASTLTGGDDEQF
TRBJ2-2 TRBV29-1 . SVYRQANTGELF
. TRBV30 . AWISSGSYGEQY
TRBJ2-6 TRBV5-1 . ASSWTGDGANVLT
TRBJ1-1 TRBV6-5 . ASSYSPYPNTEAF
TRBJ2-5 TRBV7-2 once ASSQMGRRGTQY
TRBJ2-7 TRBV5-1 . ASSLGYAGGYNEQY
TRBJ1-2 TRBV29-1 . SAVRQGGGYT
TRBJ2-5 TRBV7-3 . ASSPGGTSWVETQY
TRBJ1-1 TRBV7-9 . ASSPPGQMNTEAF
TRBJ2-5 TRBV5-1 . ASSSGGSVETQY
TRBJ2-1 TRBV5-1 once ASSLDSYNEQF
TRBJ2-3 TRBV15 once ATSRDTRGNTDTQY